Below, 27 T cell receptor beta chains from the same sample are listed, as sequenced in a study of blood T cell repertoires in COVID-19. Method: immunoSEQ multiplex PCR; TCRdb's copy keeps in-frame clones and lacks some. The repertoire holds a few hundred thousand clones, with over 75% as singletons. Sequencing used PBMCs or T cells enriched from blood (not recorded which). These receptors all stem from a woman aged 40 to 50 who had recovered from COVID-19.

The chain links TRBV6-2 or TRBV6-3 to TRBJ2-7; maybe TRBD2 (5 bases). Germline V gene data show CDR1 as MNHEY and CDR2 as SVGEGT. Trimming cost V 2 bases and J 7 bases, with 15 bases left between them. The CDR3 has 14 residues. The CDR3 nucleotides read TGTGCCAGCAGTTACCCGGACTGGAGCAGTGAGCAGTACTTC. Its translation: CASSYPDWSSEQYF.

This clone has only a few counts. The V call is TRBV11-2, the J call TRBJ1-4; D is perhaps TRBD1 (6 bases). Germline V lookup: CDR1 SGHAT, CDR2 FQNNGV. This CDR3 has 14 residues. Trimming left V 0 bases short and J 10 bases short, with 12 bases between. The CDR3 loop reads CASSLDRGGGKLFF. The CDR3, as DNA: TGTGCCAGCAGCTTAGACAGGGGAGGGGGAAAACTGTTTTTT.

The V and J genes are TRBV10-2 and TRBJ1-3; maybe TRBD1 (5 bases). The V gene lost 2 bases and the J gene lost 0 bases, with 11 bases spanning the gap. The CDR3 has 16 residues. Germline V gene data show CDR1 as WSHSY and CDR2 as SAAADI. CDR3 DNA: TGCGCCAGCAGTGAGCGGAGGGGTTTCTCTGGAAACACCATATATTTT. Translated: CASSERRGFSGNTIYF.

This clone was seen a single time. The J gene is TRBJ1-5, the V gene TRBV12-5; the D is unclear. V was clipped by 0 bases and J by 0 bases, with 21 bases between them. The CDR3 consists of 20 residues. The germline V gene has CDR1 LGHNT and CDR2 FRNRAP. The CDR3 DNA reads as TGTGCTAGTGGTTTGGTACCCCCCCCAGAAGGAGATCCTAGCAATCAGCCCCAGCATTTT. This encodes CASGLVPPPEGDPSNQPQHF.

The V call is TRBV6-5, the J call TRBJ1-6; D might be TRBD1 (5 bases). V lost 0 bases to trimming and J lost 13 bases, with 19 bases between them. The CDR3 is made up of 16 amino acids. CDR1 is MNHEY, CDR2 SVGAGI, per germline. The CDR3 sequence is CASSYSWGFEAHPLHF. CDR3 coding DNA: TGTGCCAGCAGTTACTCGTGGGGCTTTGAGGCACACCCCCTCCACTTT.

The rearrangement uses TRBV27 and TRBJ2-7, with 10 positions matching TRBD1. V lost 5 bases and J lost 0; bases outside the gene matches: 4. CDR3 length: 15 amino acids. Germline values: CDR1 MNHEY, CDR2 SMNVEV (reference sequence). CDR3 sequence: CASSPGQGFSYEQYF. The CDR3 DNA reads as TGTGCCAGCAGTCCGGGACAGGGGTTCTCCTACGAGCAGTACTTC.

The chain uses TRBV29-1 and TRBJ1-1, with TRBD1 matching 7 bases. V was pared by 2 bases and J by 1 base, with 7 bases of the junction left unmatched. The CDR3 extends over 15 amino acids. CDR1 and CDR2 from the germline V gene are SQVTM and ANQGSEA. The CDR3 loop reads CSVESPGTANTEAFF. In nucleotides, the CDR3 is TGCAGCGTTGAATCTCCGGGGACAGCGAACACTGAAGCTTTCTTT.

CDR3 in DNA: TGTGCCAGTAGTATATGGGGACAGGGGGCTCGGGATGAGCAGTTCTTC. Translated: CASSIWGQGARDEQFF. This rearrangement joins TRBV19 to TRBJ2-1; 12 bases agree with TRBD1. Germline lookup yields CDR1 LNHDA and CDR2 SQIVND (reference sequence). The CDR3 runs 16 residues. The V and J ends lost 2 bases and 8 bases, in that order; junction bases with no gene match: 7.

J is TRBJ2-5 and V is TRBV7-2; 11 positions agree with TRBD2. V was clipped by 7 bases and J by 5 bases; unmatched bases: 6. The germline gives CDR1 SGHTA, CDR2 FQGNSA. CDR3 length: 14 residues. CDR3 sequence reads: CASTLAGGGETQYF. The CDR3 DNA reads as TGTGCCAGCACCCTAGCGGGAGGAGGGGAGACCCAGTACTTC.

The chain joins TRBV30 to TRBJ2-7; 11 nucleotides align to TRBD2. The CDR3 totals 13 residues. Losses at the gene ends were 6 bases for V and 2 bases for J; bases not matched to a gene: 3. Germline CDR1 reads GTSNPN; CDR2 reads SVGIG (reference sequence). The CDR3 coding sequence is TGTGCCTGCTATAGCGGGAGGGCCTACGAGCAGTACTTC. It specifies CACYSGRAYEQYF.

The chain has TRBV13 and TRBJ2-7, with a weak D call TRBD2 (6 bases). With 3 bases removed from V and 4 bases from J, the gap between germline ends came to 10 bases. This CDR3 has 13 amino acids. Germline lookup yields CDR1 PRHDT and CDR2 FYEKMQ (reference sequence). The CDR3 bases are TGTGCCAGCAGCTTGGGACGGGAGTACGAGCAGTACTTC. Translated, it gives CASSLGREYEQYF.

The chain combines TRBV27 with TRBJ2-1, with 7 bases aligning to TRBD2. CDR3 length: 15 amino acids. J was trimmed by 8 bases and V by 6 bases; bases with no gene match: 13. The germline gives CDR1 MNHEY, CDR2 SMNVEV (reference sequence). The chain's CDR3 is CASRRAGEIGDEQFF. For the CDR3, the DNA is TGTGCCAGCAGAAGGGCGGGAGAGATTGGGGATGAGCAGTTCTTC.

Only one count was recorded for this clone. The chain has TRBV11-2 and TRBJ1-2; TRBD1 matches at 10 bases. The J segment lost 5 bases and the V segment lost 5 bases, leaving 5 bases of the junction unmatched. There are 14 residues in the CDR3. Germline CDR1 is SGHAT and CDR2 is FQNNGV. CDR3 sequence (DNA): TGTGCCAGCAGCGGGGGGACAGGGGAGTATGGCTACACCTTC. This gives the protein CASSGGTGEYGYTF.

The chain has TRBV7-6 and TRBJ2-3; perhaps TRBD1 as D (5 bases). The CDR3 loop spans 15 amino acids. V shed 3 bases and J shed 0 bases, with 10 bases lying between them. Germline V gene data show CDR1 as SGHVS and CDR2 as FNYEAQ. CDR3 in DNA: TGTGCCAGCAGCTTGGCAGGGCGGAGCACAGATACGCAGTATTTT. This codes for CASSLAGRSTDTQYF.

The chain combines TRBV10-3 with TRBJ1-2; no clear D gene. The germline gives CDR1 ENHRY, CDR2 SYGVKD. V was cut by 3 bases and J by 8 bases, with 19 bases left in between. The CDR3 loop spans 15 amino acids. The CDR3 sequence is CAISDATFSLYGYTF. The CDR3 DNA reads TGTGCCATCAGTGACGCGACATTTTCTTTGTACGGCTACACCTTC.

The CDR3 DNA follows: TGTGCCAGCAGTGGAAGTAGCATCAATGAGCAGTTCTTC. Amino acids: CASSGSSINEQFF. This chain joins TRBV6-4 and TRBJ2-1, with unresolved D. V lost 4 bases to trimming and J lost 6 bases, with 10 bases between them. Germline V CDR1 and CDR2: MRHNA, SNTAGT. CDR3 length: 13 residues.

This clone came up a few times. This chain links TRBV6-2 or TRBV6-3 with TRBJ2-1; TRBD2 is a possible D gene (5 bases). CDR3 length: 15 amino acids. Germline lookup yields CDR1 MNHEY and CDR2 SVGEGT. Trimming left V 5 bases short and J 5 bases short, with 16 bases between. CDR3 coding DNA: TGTGCCAGCAGTCGCCCAGAGGACGGGAACAATGAGCAGTTCTTC. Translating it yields CASSRPEDGNNEQFF.

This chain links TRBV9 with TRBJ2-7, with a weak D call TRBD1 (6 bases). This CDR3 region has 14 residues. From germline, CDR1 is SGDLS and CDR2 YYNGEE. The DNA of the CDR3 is TGTGCGGGATCTCCCGGGACAAACACCTACGAGCAGTACTTC. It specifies CAGSPGTNTYEQYF.

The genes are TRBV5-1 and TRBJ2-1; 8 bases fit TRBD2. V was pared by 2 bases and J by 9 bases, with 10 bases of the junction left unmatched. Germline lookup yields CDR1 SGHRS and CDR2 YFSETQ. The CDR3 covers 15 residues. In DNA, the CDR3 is TGCGCCAGCAGCTTTAGCGGGACTCTTGGGAGTGAGCAGTTCTTC. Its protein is CASSFSGTLGSEQFF.

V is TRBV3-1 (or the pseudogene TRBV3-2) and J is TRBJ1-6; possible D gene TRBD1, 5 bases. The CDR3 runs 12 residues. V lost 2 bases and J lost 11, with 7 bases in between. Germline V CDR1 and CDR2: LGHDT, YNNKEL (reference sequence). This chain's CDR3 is CASSQMDTPLHF. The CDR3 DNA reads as TGTGCCAGCAGCCAAATGGACACACCCCTCCACTTT.

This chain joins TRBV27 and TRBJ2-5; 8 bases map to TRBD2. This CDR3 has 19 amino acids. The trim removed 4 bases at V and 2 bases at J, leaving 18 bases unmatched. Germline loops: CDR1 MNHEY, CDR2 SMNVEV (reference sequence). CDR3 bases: TGTGCCAGCAGTTCCCGCCCGATGGCTAGCGGGTATAAACAAGAGACCCAGTACTTC. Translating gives CASSSRPMASGYKQETQYF.

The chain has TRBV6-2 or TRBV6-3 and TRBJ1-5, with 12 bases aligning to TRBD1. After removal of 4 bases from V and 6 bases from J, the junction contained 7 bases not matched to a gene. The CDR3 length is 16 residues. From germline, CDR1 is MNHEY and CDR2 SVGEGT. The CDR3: CASSSGQGANSQPQHF. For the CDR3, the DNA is TGTGCCAGCAGTTCGGGACAGGGGGCGAATTCTCAGCCCCAGCATTTT.

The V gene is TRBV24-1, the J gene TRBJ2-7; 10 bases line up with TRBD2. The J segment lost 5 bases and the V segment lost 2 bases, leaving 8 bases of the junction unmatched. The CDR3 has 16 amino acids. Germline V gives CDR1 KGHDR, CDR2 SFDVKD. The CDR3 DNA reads TGTGCCACCAGTGATTCGGCTAGCGGGAGTCTAAACGAGCAGTACTTC. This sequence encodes CATSDSASGSLNEQYF.

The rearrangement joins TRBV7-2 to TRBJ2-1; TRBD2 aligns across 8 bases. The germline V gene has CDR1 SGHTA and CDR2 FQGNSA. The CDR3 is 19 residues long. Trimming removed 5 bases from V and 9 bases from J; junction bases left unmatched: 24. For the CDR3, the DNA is TGTGCCAGCAGCCTTGAATCCGGGAGGGCCGATATTACTCGTCGTGAGCAGTTCTTC. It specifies CASSLESGRADITRREQFF.

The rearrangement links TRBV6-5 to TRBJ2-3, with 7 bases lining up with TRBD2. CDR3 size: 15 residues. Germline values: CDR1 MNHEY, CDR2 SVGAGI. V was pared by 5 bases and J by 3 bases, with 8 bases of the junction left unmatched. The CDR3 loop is CASSRASGTTDTQYF. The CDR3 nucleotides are TGTGCCAGCAGTCGGGCAAGCGGGACTACAGATACGCAGTATTTT.

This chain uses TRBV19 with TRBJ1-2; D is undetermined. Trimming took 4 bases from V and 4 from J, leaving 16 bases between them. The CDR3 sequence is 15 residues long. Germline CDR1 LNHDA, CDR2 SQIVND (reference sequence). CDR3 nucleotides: TGTGCCAGTAGTAGCAGAGAGGGCTGGGGCTATGGCTACACCTTC. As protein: CASSSREGWGYGYTF.

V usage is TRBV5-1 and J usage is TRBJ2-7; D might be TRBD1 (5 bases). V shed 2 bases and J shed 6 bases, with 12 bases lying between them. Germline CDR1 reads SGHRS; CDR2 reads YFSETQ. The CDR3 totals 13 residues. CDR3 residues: CASSLEGASEQYF. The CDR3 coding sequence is TGCGCCAGCAGCTTAGAAGGGGCGAGCGAGCAGTACTTC.